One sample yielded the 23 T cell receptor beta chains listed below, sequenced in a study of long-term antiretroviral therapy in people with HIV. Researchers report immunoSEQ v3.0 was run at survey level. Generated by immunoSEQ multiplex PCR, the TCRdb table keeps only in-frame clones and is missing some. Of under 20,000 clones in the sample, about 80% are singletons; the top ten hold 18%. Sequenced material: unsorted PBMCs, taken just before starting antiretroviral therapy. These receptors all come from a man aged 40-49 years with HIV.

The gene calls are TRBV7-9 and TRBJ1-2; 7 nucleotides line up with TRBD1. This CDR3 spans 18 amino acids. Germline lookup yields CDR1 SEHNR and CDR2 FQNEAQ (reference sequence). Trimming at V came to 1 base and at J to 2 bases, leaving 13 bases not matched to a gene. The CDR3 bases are TGTGCCAGCAGCTTAGTTAGGACCGGGACAGACAAAAACTATGGCTACACCTTC. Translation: CASSLVRTGTDKNYGYTF.

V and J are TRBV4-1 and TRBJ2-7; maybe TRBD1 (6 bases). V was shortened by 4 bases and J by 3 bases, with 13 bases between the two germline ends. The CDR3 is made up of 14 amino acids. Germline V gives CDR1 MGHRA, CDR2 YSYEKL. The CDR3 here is CASSPSGVYYEQYF. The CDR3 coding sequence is TGCGCCAGCAGCCCATCAGGGGTCTACTACGAGCAGTACTTC.

The CDR3 reads CASNVVAAHNEQFF. DNA for the CDR3: TGTGCCAGCAACGTAGTGGCTGCACACAATGAGCAGTTCTTC. The chain uses TRBV6-5 and TRBJ2-1, with D unresolved. The CDR3 is 14 amino acids. V was pared by 7 bases and J by 5 bases, with 15 bases between. CDR1 is MNHEY, CDR2 SVGAGI, per germline.

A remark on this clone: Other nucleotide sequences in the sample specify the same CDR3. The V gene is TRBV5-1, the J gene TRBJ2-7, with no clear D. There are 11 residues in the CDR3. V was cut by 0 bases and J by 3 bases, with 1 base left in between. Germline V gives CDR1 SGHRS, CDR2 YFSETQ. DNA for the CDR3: TGCGCCAGCAGCTTGGGCTACGAGCAGTACTTC. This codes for CASSLGYEQYF.

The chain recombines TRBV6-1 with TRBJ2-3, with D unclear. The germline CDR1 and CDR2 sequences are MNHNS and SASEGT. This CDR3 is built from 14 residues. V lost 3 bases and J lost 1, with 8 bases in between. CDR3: CASSEEQRTDTQYF. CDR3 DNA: TGTGCCAGCAGTGAGGAACAGCGCACAGATACGCAGTATTTT.

The CDR3 spells CASSLYRGNNYGYTF. For the CDR3, the DNA is TGCGCCAGCAGCTTGTACAGGGGCAATAACTATGGCTACACCTTC. The V call is TRBV5-1, the J call TRBJ1-2, with 7 bases lining up with TRBD1. Unmatched junction bases numbered 4, after V lost 1 base and J lost 1 base. This CDR3 region has 15 residues. CDR1 is SGHRS, CDR2 YFSETQ, per germline.

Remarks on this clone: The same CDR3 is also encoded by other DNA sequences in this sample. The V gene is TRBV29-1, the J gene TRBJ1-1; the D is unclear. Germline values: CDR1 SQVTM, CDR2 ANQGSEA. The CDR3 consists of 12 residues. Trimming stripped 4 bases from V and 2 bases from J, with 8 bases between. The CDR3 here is CSVAGGNTEAFF. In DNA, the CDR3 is TGCAGCGTTGCCGGCGGAAACACTGAAGCTTTCTTT.

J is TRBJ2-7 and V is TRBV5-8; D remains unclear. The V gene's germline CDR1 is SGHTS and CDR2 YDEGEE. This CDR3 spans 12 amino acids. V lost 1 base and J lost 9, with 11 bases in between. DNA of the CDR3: TGTGCCAGCAGCTTGCCCGCCCCCGGGCAGTACTTC. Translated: CASSLPAPGQYF.

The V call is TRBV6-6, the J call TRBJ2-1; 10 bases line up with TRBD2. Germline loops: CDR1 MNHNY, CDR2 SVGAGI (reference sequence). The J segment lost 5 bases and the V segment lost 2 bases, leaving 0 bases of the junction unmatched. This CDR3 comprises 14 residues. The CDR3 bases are TGTGCCAGCAGTTACGGACTAGCGGACAATGAGCAGTTCTTC. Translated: CASSYGLADNEQFF.

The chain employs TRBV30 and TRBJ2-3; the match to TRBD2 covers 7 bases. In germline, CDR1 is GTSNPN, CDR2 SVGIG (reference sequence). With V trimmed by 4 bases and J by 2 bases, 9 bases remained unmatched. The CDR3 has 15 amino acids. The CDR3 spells CAWTWPSGATDTQYF. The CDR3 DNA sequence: TGTGCCTGGACGTGGCCCAGCGGGGCCACAGATACGCAGTATTTT.

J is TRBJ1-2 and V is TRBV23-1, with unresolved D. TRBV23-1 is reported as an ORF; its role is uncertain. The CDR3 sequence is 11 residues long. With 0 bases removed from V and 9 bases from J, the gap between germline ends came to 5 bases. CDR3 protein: CASSQSFCYTF. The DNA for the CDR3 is TGCGCCAGCAGTCAATCTTTTTGCTACACCTTC.

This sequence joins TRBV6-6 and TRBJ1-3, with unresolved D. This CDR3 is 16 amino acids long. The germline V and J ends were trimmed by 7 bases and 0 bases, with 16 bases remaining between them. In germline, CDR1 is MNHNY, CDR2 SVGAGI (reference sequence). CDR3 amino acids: CASNYPRATSGNTIYF. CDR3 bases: TGTGCCAGCAATTATCCGCGGGCTACCTCTGGAAACACCATATATTTT.

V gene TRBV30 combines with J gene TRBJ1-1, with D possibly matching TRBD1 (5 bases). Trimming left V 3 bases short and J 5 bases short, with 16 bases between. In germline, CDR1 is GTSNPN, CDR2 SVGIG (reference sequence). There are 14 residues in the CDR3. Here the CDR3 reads CAWSLDGGWTEAFF. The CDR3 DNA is TGTGCCTGGAGCCTCGACGGGGGATGGACTGAAGCTTTCTTT.

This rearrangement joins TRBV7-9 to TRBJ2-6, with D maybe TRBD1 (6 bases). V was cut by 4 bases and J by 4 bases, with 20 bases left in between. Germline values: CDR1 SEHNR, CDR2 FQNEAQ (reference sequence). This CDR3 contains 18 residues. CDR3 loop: CASSSVRDISSGANVLTF. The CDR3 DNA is TGTGCCAGCAGCTCCGTACGGGACATTTCATCCGGGGCCAACGTCCTGACTTTC.

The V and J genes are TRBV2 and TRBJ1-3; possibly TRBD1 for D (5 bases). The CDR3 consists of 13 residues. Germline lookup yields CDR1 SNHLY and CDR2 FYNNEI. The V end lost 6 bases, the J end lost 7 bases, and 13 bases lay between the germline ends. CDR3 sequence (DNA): TGTGCCAGCAGCGCAGGGACGGCCAACACCATATATTTT. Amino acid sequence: CASSAGTANTIYF.

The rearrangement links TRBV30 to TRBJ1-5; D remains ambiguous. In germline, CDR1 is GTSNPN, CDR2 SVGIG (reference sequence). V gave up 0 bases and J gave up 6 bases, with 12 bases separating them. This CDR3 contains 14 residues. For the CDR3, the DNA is TGTGCCTGGAGTGTACGGGCGGGGATTCAGCCCCAGCATTTT. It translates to CAWSVRAGIQPQHF.

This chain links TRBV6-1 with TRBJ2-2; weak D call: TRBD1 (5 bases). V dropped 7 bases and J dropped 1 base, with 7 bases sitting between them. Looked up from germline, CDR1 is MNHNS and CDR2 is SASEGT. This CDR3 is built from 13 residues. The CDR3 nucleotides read TGTGCCAGCATCGACAGGAACACCGGGGAGCTGTTTTTT. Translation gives CASIDRNTGELFF.

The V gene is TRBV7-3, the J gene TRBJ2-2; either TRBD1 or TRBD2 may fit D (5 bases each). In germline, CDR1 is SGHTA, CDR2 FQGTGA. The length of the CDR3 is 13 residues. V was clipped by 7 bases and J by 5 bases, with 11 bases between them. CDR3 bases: TGTGCCAGCACCCTTGGGGGAACCGGGGAGCTGTTTTTT. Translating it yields CASTLGGTGELFF.

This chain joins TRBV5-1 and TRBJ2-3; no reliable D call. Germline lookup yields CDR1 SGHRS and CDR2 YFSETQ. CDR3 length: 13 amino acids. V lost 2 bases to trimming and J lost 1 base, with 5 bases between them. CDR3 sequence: CASSFPGTDTQYF. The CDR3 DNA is TGCGCCAGCAGCTTCCCAGGCACAGATACGCAGTATTTT.

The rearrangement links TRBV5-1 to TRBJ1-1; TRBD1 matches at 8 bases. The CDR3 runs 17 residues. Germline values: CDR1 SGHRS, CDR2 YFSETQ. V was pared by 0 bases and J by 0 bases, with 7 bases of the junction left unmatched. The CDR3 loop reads CASSLAGAGGLNTEAFF. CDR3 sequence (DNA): TGCGCCAGCAGCTTGGCAGGGGCAGGGGGCTTGAACACTGAAGCTTTCTTT.

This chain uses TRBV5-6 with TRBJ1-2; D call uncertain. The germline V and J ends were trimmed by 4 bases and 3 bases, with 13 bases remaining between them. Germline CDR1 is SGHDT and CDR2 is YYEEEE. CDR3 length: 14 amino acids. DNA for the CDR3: TGTGCCAGCAGCCATTGGACGTCTGACTATGGCTACACCTTC. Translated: CASSHWTSDYGYTF.

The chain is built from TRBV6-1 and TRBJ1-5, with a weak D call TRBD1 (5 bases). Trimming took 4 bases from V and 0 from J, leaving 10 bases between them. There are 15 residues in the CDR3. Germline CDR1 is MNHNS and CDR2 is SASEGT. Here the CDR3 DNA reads TGTGCCAGCAGTGGCAGACAGTTTAGCAATCAGCCCCAGCATTTT. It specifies CASSGRQFSNQPQHF.

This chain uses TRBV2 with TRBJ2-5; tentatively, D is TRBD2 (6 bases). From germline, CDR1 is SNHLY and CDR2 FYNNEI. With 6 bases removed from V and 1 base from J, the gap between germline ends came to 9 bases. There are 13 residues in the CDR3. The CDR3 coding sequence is TGTGCCAGCAGGCGGGGTTCCCAAGAGACCCAGTACTTC. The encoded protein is CASRRGSQETQYF.